These 19 T cell receptor beta chains originate from one sample sequenced in a study of OX40 agonist ivuxolimab in advanced cancers. Here immunoSEQ multiplex PCR was the method, and the copy in TCRdb shows in-frame clones only, minus some. There are about 52,000 clones in the sample; roughly 91% occur only once, and approximately 25% lies in the top ten. The sequencing used CD4+ or CD8+ T cells sorted from blood, collected in a trial of the OX40 agonist ivuxolimab. Source of these receptors: an adult with an advanced solid tumor such as melanoma, head and neck, liver or kidney cancer.

This chain uses TRBV27 with TRBJ2-5, with D tentatively TRBD1 or TRBD2 (5 bases each). V shed 5 bases and J shed 5 bases, with 15 bases lying between them. Germline V gives CDR1 MNHEY, CDR2 SMNVEV (reference sequence). The CDR3 contains 14 residues. CDR3: CASSPGPWGETQYF. CDR3 DNA: TGTGCCAGCAGTCCCGGCCCCTGGGGGGAGACCCAGTACTTC.

The rearrangement joins TRBV9 to TRBJ2-7; TRBD2 matches 8 bases. The CDR3 runs to 14 residues. Germline CDR1 is SGDLS and CDR2 is YYNGEE. The V gene end was trimmed by 1 base and the J gene end by 6 bases; junction bases not matched to a gene: 6. In DNA form, the CDR3 reads TGTGCCAGCAGCGTAACGGGAGGGCCTTCCGAGCAGTACTTC. Its protein is CASSVTGGPSEQYF.

A note on this clone: A read error may produce the germline difference seen at one junction end. The V gene is TRBV7-8, the J gene TRBJ2-4, with 7 nucleotides matching TRBD2. CDR1 and CDR2 from the germline V gene are SGHVS and FQNEAQ. The CDR3 covers 20 residues. CDR3 region: CASSVATRGEFLIAKNIQYF. The CDR3 DNA sequence: TGTGCCAGCAGCGTAGCTACACGGGGGGAATTTCTAATAGCCAAAAACATTCAGTACTTC.

The V gene is TRBV5-6, the J gene TRBJ2-2; 14 bases line up with TRBD2. This CDR3 is 19 amino acids long. Germline CDR1 is SGHDT and CDR2 is YYEEEE. Losses at the gene ends were 4 bases for V and 1 base for J; bases not matched to a gene: 9. As DNA, the CDR3 is TGTGCCAGCAGCGGACCGGGACTAGCGGGAGATTTGAACACCGGGGAGCTGTTTTTT. Translating gives CASSGPGLAGDLNTGELFF.

The rearrangement uses TRBV28 and TRBJ2-3; no definite D call. The CDR3 consists of 11 residues. Germline-derived CDR1 and CDR2 are MDHEN and SYDVKM. V was shortened by 5 bases and J by 9 bases, with 9 bases between the two germline ends. CDR3 nucleotides: TGTGCCAGCAGTCCCGGGTTGACGCAGTATTTT. It specifies CASSPGLTQYF.

The rearrangement joins TRBV6-5 to TRBJ2-7; D gene unclear. The CDR3 extends over 13 amino acids. Germline-derived CDR1 and CDR2 are MNHEY and SVGAGI. V lost 5 bases and J 5 bases, leaving 13 bases between the germline ends. The CDR3 region has the DNA TGTGCCAGCAGTACCCGAACCTACCACGAGCAGTACTTC. Its translation is CASSTRTYHEQYF.

The rearrangement joins TRBV27 to TRBJ2-3; perhaps TRBD2 as D (6 bases). The CDR3 spans 14 residues. The ends were cut back, 4 bases at V and 3 bases at J, with 11 bases in the middle. CDR1 and CDR2 from the germline V gene are MNHEY and SMNVEV (reference sequence). The CDR3 nucleotides are TGTGCCAGCAGTTCGAGGGACTTTACAGATACGCAGTATTTT. Protein sequence: CASSSRDFTDTQYF.

The rearrangement uses TRBV9 and TRBJ1-6, with D tentatively TRBD1 (6 bases). This CDR3 has 16 amino acids. Trimming shortened V by 4 bases and J by 4 bases, and 15 bases separated the two germline ends. CDR1 is SGDLS and CDR2 is YYNGEE in the germline V gene. In DNA, the CDR3 is TGTGCCAGCAGCCCTAAATCGGACAGTTATAATTCACCCCTCCACTTT. Translation: CASSPKSDSYNSPLHF.

J is TRBJ2-3 and V is TRBV29-1; TRBD2 might be the D (6 bases). Germline values: CDR1 SQVTM, CDR2 ANQGSEA. The CDR3 is 15 amino acids. The V and J ends lost 5 bases and 5 bases respectively, with 20 bases between them. CDR3 bases: TGCAGCGTTATACCCGGGACTTCAACGGGAGATACGCAGTATTTT. It is translated as CSVIPGTSTGDTQYF.

The chain links TRBV19 to TRBJ2-1; TRBD1 might be the D (6 bases). There are 16 residues in the CDR3. The ends were cut back, 7 bases at V and 9 bases at J, with 25 bases in the middle. Germline CDR1 and CDR2: LNHDA and SQIVND (reference sequence). In DNA, the CDR3 is TGTGCCAGTACCCCGCTGAGGGAAAAGGGGACAATTGAGCAGTTCTTC. Its protein is CASTPLREKGTIEQFF.

The chain recombines TRBV7-8 with TRBJ2-5, with D unresolved. The length of the CDR3 is 14 residues. CDR1 and CDR2 (germline): SGHVS, FQNEAQ. Trimming took off 1 base at V and 1 base at J, with 7 bases between the two ends. CDR3 sequence reads: CASSLDGGQETQYF. The CDR3 region has the DNA TGTGCCAGCAGCTTAGACGGCGGCCAAGAGACCCAGTACTTC.

The chain is built from TRBV2 and TRBJ2-6; no definite D call. This CDR3 has 14 amino acids. CDR1 SNHLY and CDR2 FYNNEI come from the germline V gene. Trimming took off 8 bases at V and 2 bases at J, with 10 bases between the two ends. The CDR3 spells CASLDTAGANVLTF. The DNA of the CDR3 is TGTGCCAGCCTAGACACGGCTGGGGCCAACGTCCTGACTTTC.

This chain uses TRBV10-3 with TRBJ2-7; perhaps TRBD2 as D (6 bases). This CDR3 contains 14 residues. V was trimmed by 3 bases and J by 6 bases, leaving 15 bases between them. Germline V CDR1 and CDR2: ENHRY, SYGVKD. Written as DNA, the CDR3 is TGTGCCATCAGTGACCCCGGGACTCGGTCCGAGCAGTACTTC. Residues: CAISDPGTRSEQYF.

The chain recombines TRBV9 with TRBJ2-7; 7 positions agree with TRBD2. The length of the CDR3 is 15 residues. V lost 0 bases and J lost 2; bases outside the gene matches: 5. Germline CDR1 and CDR2: SGDLS and YYNGEE. The CDR3 is CASSVGLAATYEQYF. The CDR3 coding sequence is TGTGCCAGCAGCGTAGGCCTAGCGGCTACCTACGAGCAGTACTTC.

The chain employs TRBV5-6 and TRBJ2-7; 12 bases are shared with TRBD2. CDR1 is SGHDT, CDR2 YYEEEE, per germline. The CDR3 runs 14 residues. With V trimmed by 3 bases and J by 3 bases, 1 base remained unmatched. The CDR3 nucleotides are TGTGCCAGCAGCTCGGGACTAGCGGGCTACGAGCAGTACTTC. It is translated as CASSSGLAGYEQYF. Complete variable domain (other parts from reference TRBV5-6 and TRBJ2-7): DAGVTQSPTHLIKTRGQQVTLRCSPKSGHDTVSWYQQALGQGPQFIFQYYEEEERQRGNFPDRFSGHQFPNYSSELNVNALLLGDSALYLCASSSGLAGYEQYFGPGTRLTVT.

V gene TRBV5-1 combines with J gene TRBJ1-4, with 9 bases fitting TRBD1. Germline CDR1 is SGHRS and CDR2 is YFSETQ. CDR3 length: 19 amino acids. The ends lost 0 bases at V and 1 base at J; junction bases unmatched: 10. CDR3 residues: CASSLAGTGNYRTNEKLFF. The CDR3 nucleotides are TGCGCCAGCAGCTTGGCCGGGACAGGGAACTATAGAACTAATGAAAAACTGTTTTTT. Using reference TRBV5-1 and TRBJ1-4 for the parts outside the CDR3, the full variable domain is KAGVTQTPRYLIKTRGQQVTLSCSPISGHRSVSWYQQTPGQGLQFLFEYFSETQRNKGNFPGRFSGRQFSNSRSEMNVSTLELGDSALYLCASSLAGTGNYRTNEKLFFGSGTQLSVL.

The chain combines TRBV5-4 with TRBJ2-7; D may be TRBD1 (6 bases). Germline CDR1 SGHNT, CDR2 YYREEE (reference sequence). The CDR3 is 17 amino acids. Trimming removed 2 bases from V and 2 bases from J, with 20 bases in between. The CDR3 coding sequence is TGTGCCAGCAGCTTTTTGTCATTGGGGGCCCTAACCTACGAGCAGTACTTC. It yields the protein CASSFLSLGALTYEQYF. The whole variable domain, filled in from reference TRBV5-4 and TRBJ2-7, reads ETGVTQSPTHLIKTRGQQVTLRCSSQSGHNTVSWYQQALGQGPQFIFQYYREEENGRGNFPPRFSGLQFPNYSSELNVNALELDDSALYLCASSFLSLGALTYEQYFGPGTRLTVT.

This sequence joins TRBV29-1 and TRBJ1-2; D is unclear. V lost 0 bases, J lost 2 bases, and 7 bases lay in between. The CDR3 spans 13 residues. CDR1 SQVTM and CDR2 ANQGSEA come from the germline V gene. CDR3 residues: CSVEETENYGYTF. The CDR3 region has the DNA TGCAGCGTTGAAGAAACAGAAAACTATGGCTACACCTTC.

This chain connects TRBV7-9 to TRBJ2-5; possibly TRBD2 for D (6 bases). The CDR3 has 14 amino acids. CDR1 and CDR2 (germline): SEHNR, FQNEAQ (reference sequence). With 1 base removed from V and 7 bases from J, the gap between germline ends came to 13 bases. The CDR3 here is CASSLVEGGRTQYF. The CDR3 DNA is TGTGCCAGCAGCTTAGTGGAGGGCGGAAGGACCCAGTACTTC.